The 10 T cell receptor beta chains in this list originate from one sample, sequenced in a study of a mutant IDH1 vaccine in newly diagnosed glioma listed by TCRdb under 2021. Antigens of these TCRs are unknown. Library preparation used the immunoSEQ multiplex PCR assay. TCRdb re-hosts the immuneACCESS table, in-frame sequences only. Its copies lack some clones; in the studies checked, an unresolved V gene accounts for under half of them, and the cause for the rest is not known. This sample has about 50,000 clones in its table, and roughly 80% of those were observed once. Roughly 4.5% of the sample belongs to the ten largest clones. In light of the paper, this sample's time point label describes: week 47, end of study. A 20-mer mutant IDH1 peptide at 300 micrograms in Montanide made up each vaccine dose, which was injected subcutaneously together with topical imiquimod. The sample consisted of PBMCs, taken from a glioma patient whose treatment included an IDH1 peptide vaccine. The receptor source for this set is a woman under 40 with glioma. Some clones in this sample may be carry-over from other donors' samples.

The rearrangement uses TRBV30 and TRBJ1-4; D is ambiguous. CDR3 length: 11 residues. Trimming took off 0 bases at V and 8 bases at J, with 4 bases between the two ends. Germline V gives CDR1 GTSNPN, CDR2 SVGIG (reference sequence). The CDR3 DNA is TGTGCCTGGAGTGTACCGGAAAAACTGTTTTTT. Its protein product is CAWSVPEKLFF.

V is TRBV18 and J is TRBJ1-4; 7 bases map to TRBD1. The CDR3 is 15 residues long. After removal of 3 bases from V and 3 bases from J, the junction contained 4 bases not matched to a gene. CDR1 KGHSH and CDR2 LQKENI come from the germline V gene. CDR3 loop: CASSPSTGSNEKLFF. As DNA, the CDR3 is TGTGCCAGCTCACCCTCGACAGGGTCTAATGAAAAACTGTTTTTT.

V usage is TRBV4-2 and J usage is TRBJ2-7; D is uncertain. V lost 0 bases to trimming and J lost 11 bases, with 8 bases between them. The CDR3 consists of 11 residues. Germline CDR1 and CDR2: LGHNA and YNFKEQ. The chain's CDR3 is CASSQDSHEYF. CDR3 DNA: TGTGCCAGCAGCCAAGATTCCCACGAGTACTTC.

The rearrangement links TRBV2 to TRBJ2-3; tentative D call: TRBD2 (6 bases). Germline V gives CDR1 SNHLY, CDR2 FYNNEI. The CDR3 extends over 15 amino acids. The CDR3 DNA sequence: TGTGCGACCCCCCCGGTCAGCGGGTTGAAGGATACGCAGTATTTT. It specifies CATPPVSGLKDTQYF.

The chain combines TRBV11-3 with TRBJ1-2, with D unresolved. The V and J ends lost 5 bases and 5 bases respectively, with 9 bases between them. The CDR3 is 12 amino acids. Germline V gene lookup returns CDR1 SGHNT and CDR2 YENEEA. CDR3 coding DNA: TGTGCCAGCAGCCTCTCTGGTTATGGCTACACCTTC. As protein: CASSLSGYGYTF.

This chain connects TRBV10-3 to TRBJ2-5; D remains unclear. V dropped 4 bases and J dropped 1 base, with 10 bases sitting between them. CDR3 length: 14 amino acids. Germline V gene sequence: CDR1 ENHRY, CDR2 SYGVKD. The CDR3 sequence is CAISGAASQETQYF. CDR3 bases: TGTGCCATCAGTGGGGCGGCCAGCCAAGAGACCCAGTACTTC.

This clone was seen a handful of times. The V gene is TRBV19, the J gene TRBJ1-5; 8 bases are shared with TRBD1. The CDR3 extends over 17 amino acids. J was trimmed by 0 bases and V by 8 bases; bases with no gene match: 12. Germline loops: CDR1 LNHDA, CDR2 SQIVND (reference sequence). CDR3 sequence (DNA): TGTGCCAGTCGAGGACAGGGACCCTTATCTAGCAATCAGCCCCAGCATTTT. It codes for CASRGQGPLSSNQPQHF.

V usage is TRBV9 and J usage is TRBJ2-1; TRBD2 matches 12 bases. The ends lost 1 base at V and 7 bases at J; junction bases unmatched: 3. CDR3 size: 15 residues. Germline V gene data show CDR1 as SGDLS and CDR2 as YYNGEE. DNA of the CDR3: TGTGCCAGCAGCGTACTAGCGGGAGGGTTGAATGAGCAGTTCTTC. As protein: CASSVLAGGLNEQFF.

The rearrangement links TRBV6-5 to TRBJ2-7; D is ambiguous. Trimming took off 5 bases at V and 3 bases at J, with 8 bases between the two ends. The V gene's germline CDR1 is MNHEY and CDR2 SVGAGI. The CDR3 has 12 amino acids. As DNA, the CDR3 is TGTGCCAGCAGTAATGAACTCTACGAGCAGTACTTC. This sequence encodes CASSNELYEQYF.

In the case of this clone: This sample also contains other DNA sequences that code for the same CDR3. The chain's CDR3 is CASSGRGTEAFF. The CDR3 coding sequence is TGTGCCAGCAGCGGGAGGGGGACTGAAGCTTTCTTT. The rearrangement links TRBV9 to TRBJ1-1; the D gene is possibly TRBD1 (6 bases). This CDR3 is built from 12 residues. The germline V gene has CDR1 SGDLS and CDR2 YYNGEE. Trimming took 3 bases from V and 5 from J, leaving 8 bases between them.